Listed below are T cell receptor beta chains from one sample, sequenced in a study of cytomegalovirus exposure and HLA in healthy donors. Using immunoSEQ multiplex PCR, the repertoire was profiled, and TCRdb retains in-frame clones only, with some absent. Its table lists 60,000 to 70,000 clones. Sequences were obtained from PBMCs. These receptors all stem from a man aged 25 to 40 in good health and CMV-seropositive. Both conserved end residues are part of each CDR3. Fields, in order: V gene, CDR3 length, D gene, J gene, CDR3 DNA, CDR3 protein. A D gene is named only where the DNA matches it firmly.

V: TRBV6-5
length: 14
D: NA
J: TRBJ2-2
DNA: TGTGCCAGCAGTCGGGTAGAATACACCGGGGAGCTGTTTTTT
CDR3: CASSRVEYTGELFF

V: TRBV10-3
length: 14
D: NA
J: TRBJ2-7
DNA: TGTGCCACCGAAGGATCCATAGCTGCCTACGAGCAGTACTTC
CDR3: CATEGSIAAYEQYF

V: TRBV7-9
length: 15
D: TRBD2
J: TRBJ2-7
DNA: TGTGCCAGCAGCTCGACTAGCGGGGACTCCTACGAGCAGTACTTC
CDR3: CASSSTSGDSYEQYF

V: TRBV7-6
length: 14
D: TRBD2
J: TRBJ2-7
DNA: TGTGCCAGCAGCATAGCGGGGGGTACCTACGAGCAGTACTTC
CDR3: CASSIAGGTYEQYF

V: TRBV7-8
length: 15
D: TRBD1
J: TRBJ1-2
DNA: TGTGCCAGCAGCTCGACAGGGATCTACGGCTATGGCTACACCTTC
CDR3: CASSSTGIYGYGYTF

V: TRBV6-5
length: 15
D: TRBD1
J: TRBJ1-2
DNA: TGTGCCAGCAGTTCCCCCGGGACAGGGGACTATGGCTACACCTTC
CDR3: CASSSPGTGDYGYTF

V: TRBV7-9
length: 14
D: NA
J: TRBJ1-2
DNA: TGTGCCAGCAGCTTAGCGTCGGACATACGTGGCTACACCTTC
CDR3: CASSLASDIRGYTF

V: TRBV5-4
length: 13
D: NA
J: TRBJ1-2
DNA: TGTGCCAGCAGCCCGTCGGGACATTATGGCTACACCTTC
CDR3: CASSPSGHYGYTF

V: TRBV7-6
length: 13
D: NA
J: TRBJ2-1
DNA: TGTGCCAGCTCTCCGGCGGCTAACAATGAGCAGTTCTTC
CDR3: CASSPAANNEQFF

V: TRBV6-1
length: 14
D: TRBD1
J: TRBJ1-1
DNA: TGTGCCAGCAGTGAAAGAACAGGGGGCACTGAAGCTTTCTTT
CDR3: CASSERTGGTEAFF

V: TRBV7-6
length: 14
D: NA
J: TRBJ2-7
DNA: TGTGCCAGCAGCCTCGGGACTGCCACCTACGAGCAGTACTTC
CDR3: CASSLGTATYEQYF

V: TRBV7-9
length: 13
D: NA
J: TRBJ1-1
DNA: TGTGCCAGCAGCTCGGGAGGGCATACTGAAGCTTTCTTT
CDR3: CASSSGGHTEAFF

V: TRBV6-5
length: 14
D: NA
J: TRBJ1-4
DNA: TGTGCCAGCAGTTACTCGAAAAACAGTGAAAAACTGTTTTTT
CDR3: CASSYSKNSEKLFF

V: TRBV5-1
length: 16
D: TRBD2
J: TRBJ2-7
DNA: TGCGCCAGCAGCATAGGAACTAGCGGGAGGGCCTACGAGCAGTACTTC
CDR3: CASSIGTSGRAYEQYF

V: TRBV5-1
length: 14
D: TRBD1
J: TRBJ1-2
DNA: TGCGCCAGCAGCACACTACAGGGGACCTATGGCTACACCTTC
CDR3: CASSTLQGTYGYTF

V: TRBV30
length: 15
D: NA
J: TRBJ2-1
DNA: TGTGCCGGGAGTGTACGGGTGAATCCCTACAATGAGCAGTTCTTC
CDR3: CAGSVRVNPYNEQFF

V: TRBV9
length: 13
D: NA
J: TRBJ2-5
DNA: TGTGCCAGCAGCGACAGGGAAGGTGAGACCCAGTACTTC
CDR3: CASSDREGETQYF

V: TRBV12-5
length: 17
D: TRBD1
J: TRBJ1-5
DNA: TGTGCTAGTGGTCCGTATGGGACAGACTATAGCAATCAGCCCCAGCATTTT
CDR3: CASGPYGTDYSNQPQHF

V: TRBV2
length: 12
D: NA
J: TRBJ2-5
DNA: TGTGCCAGCACGTGGGTAGCAGAGACCCAGTACTTC
CDR3: CASTWVAETQYF

V: TRBV6-1
length: 15
D: TRBD1
J: TRBJ2-2
DNA: TGTGCCAGCAGTCCACAGGGGACGAACACCGGGGAGCTGTTTTTT
CDR3: CASSPQGTNTGELFF

V: TRBV28
length: 11
D: NA
J: TRBJ2-7
DNA: TGTGCCAGCGAATCCCAGTACGAGCAGTACTTC
CDR3: CASESQYEQYF

V: TRBV18
length: 14
D: NA
J: TRBJ2-7
DNA: TGTGCCAGCTCACCGACGCCGTCCGGGTCCGAGCAGTACTTC
CDR3: CASSPTPSGSEQYF

V: TRBV11-2
length: 14
D: NA
J: TRBJ2-1
DNA: TGTGCCAGCAGCAACCGACAGAGCTACAATGAGCAGTTCTTC
CDR3: CASSNRQSYNEQFF

V: TRBV7-9
length: 12
D: NA
J: TRBJ1-2
DNA: TGTGCCAGCAAGCCTCGATCCTATGGCTACACCTTC
CDR3: CASKPRSYGYTF

V: TRBV6-4
length: 14
D: TRBD1
J: TRBJ1-5
DNA: TGTGCCAGCAGTCCTGACAGGGAAGATCAGCCCCAGCATTTT
CDR3: CASSPDREDQPQHF

V: TRBV6-6
length: 15
D: TRBD1
J: TRBJ2-3
DNA: TGTGCCAGCAGTTACCTCGGGACAGGCACAGATACGCAGTATTTT
CDR3: CASSYLGTGTDTQYF

V: TRBV30
length: 12
D: NA
J: TRBJ1-2
DNA: TGTGCCTGGACCTCCCCACCCTCTTCCGGGAGCTTC
CDR3: CAWTSPPSSGSF

V: TRBV19
length: 16
D: NA
J: TRBJ2-7
DNA: TGTGCCAGTAGTGCGGACAGCCTTGGTTTTACCTACGAGCAGTACTTC
CDR3: CASSADSLGFTYEQYF

V: TRBV5-4
length: 15
D: NA
J: TRBJ1-1
DNA: TGTGCCAGCAGCGTGGGTAGGGGAACTTTTCCTGAAGCTTTCTTT
CDR3: CASSVGRGTFPEAFF

V: TRBV2
length: 15
D: NA
J: TRBJ1-1
DNA: TGTGCCAGCAGTGATAGGGGCACATCGAACACTGAAGCTTTCTTT
CDR3: CASSDRGTSNTEAFF

V: TRBV19
length: 12
D: TRBD1
J: TRBJ1-2
DNA: TGTGCCATAGGAGGACAGGCCTATGGCTACACCTTC
CDR3: CAIGGQAYGYTF

V: TRBV15
length: 14
D: TRBD2
J: TRBJ2-7
DNA: TGTGCCACCAGCAGGGAACGGGAGGTCCACGAGCAGTACTTC
CDR3: CATSREREVHEQYF

V: TRBV2
length: 13
D: NA
J: TRBJ1-1
DNA: TGTGCCAGCAGTAACAGGGTAGAAACTGAAGCTTTCTTT
CDR3: CASSNRVETEAFF

V: TRBV4-1
length: 15
D: NA
J: TRBJ1-1
DNA: TGCGCCAGCAGCCAAGTGCAGATAATGAACACTGAAGCTTTCTTT
CDR3: CASSQVQIMNTEAFF

V: TRBV29-1
length: 13
D: NA
J: TRBJ1-2
DNA: TGCAGCGCCTGGGACATCGCTAACTATGGCTACACCTTC
CDR3: CSAWDIANYGYTF

V: TRBV11-3
length: 14
D: TRBD1
J: TRBJ1-2
DNA: TGTGCCAGCAGCCTAGACAGGGGTGATTATGGCTACACCTTC
CDR3: CASSLDRGDYGYTF

V: TRBV12-5
length: 14
D: TRBD1
J: TRBJ2-7
DNA: TGTGCTAGTGGTTTTGGGACAGGGGACTACGAGCAGTACTTC
CDR3: CASGFGTGDYEQYF

V: TRBV15
length: 14
D: NA
J: TRBJ1-1
DNA: TGTGCCACCAGCCGACGACAAATGAACACTGAAGCTTTCTTT
CDR3: CATSRRQMNTEAFF

V: TRBV4-2
length: 17
D: TRBD2
J: TRBJ2-3
DNA: TGTGCCAGCAGCCTTGACCACAAGCGGGGAATCACAGATACGCAGTATTTT
CDR3: CASSLDHKRGITDTQYF

V: TRBV5-1
length: 14
D: NA
J: TRBJ2-7
DNA: TGCGCCAGCAGCTTGAGTTCAGGGTCATACGAGCAGTACTTC
CDR3: CASSLSSGSYEQYF

V: TRBV15
length: 15
D: TRBD2
J: TRBJ2-7
DNA: TGTGCCACCAGCAGAGCTAGCGGGAGGGCCTACGAGCAGTACTTC
CDR3: CATSRASGRAYEQYF

V: TRBV7-9
length: 14
D: NA
J: TRBJ2-1
DNA: TGTGCCAGCAGCTTTCAGGACAACTACAATGAGCAGTTCTTC
CDR3: CASSFQDNYNEQFF

V: TRBV6-6
length: 13
D: TRBD2
J: TRBJ2-3
DNA: TGTGCCAGCAGTTGGGAGCGGGGAGATACGCAGTATTTT
CDR3: CASSWERGDTQYF

V: TRBV4-1
length: 16
D: TRBD1
J: TRBJ1-2
DNA: TGCGCCAGCAGCCACAAGACGATTGACAGGGGTAATGGCTACACCTTC
CDR3: CASSHKTIDRGNGYTF

V: TRBV30
length: 11
D: TRBD2
J: TRBJ2-1
DNA: TGTGCCTGGACGGGAGGGAATGAGCAGTTCTTC
CDR3: CAWTGGNEQFF

V: TRBV7-3
length: 16
D: NA
J: TRBJ2-2
DNA: TGTGCCAGCAGCTTGAGTAGCACAGGCGGTGCCGGGGAGCTGTTTTTT
CDR3: CASSLSSTGGAGELFF

V: TRBV30
length: 14
D: NA
J: TRBJ2-3
DNA: TGTGCCTGGAGTGGACCTAGCCCCACAGATACGCAGTATTTT
CDR3: CAWSGPSPTDTQYF

V: TRBV28
length: 14
D: TRBD1
J: TRBJ1-5
DNA: TGTGCCAGCAGCCAGACAGGGGGGAATCAGCCCCAGCATTTT
CDR3: CASSQTGGNQPQHF

V: TRBV30
length: 14
D: NA
J: TRBJ1-1
DNA: TGTGCCTGGACGCGGGGCTCGTTTAACACTGAAGCTTTCTTT
CDR3: CAWTRGSFNTEAFF